Listed here are 12 T cell receptor beta chains from one sample, sequenced in a study of metastatic and nonmetastatic thyroid tumors. TCRdb re-analyzed the PCR reads through MiXCR. There are about 6,600 clones in the sample; 35% occur only once, and 10% to 15% lies in the top ten. No patient had received any treatment before thyroid surgery. The material sequenced was adjacent normal tissue. The receptors come from a female donor with papillary thyroid cancer or a benign thyroid nodule (not recorded which). Some clones in this sample may be carry-over from other donors' samples.

The table lists this clone with a few counts. V usage is TRBV20-1 and J usage is TRBJ2-7; 7 bases are a match to TRBD1. Germline V gene sequence: CDR1 DFQATT, CDR2 SNEGSKA (reference sequence). The J segment lost 1 base and the V segment lost 6 bases, leaving 6 bases of the junction unmatched. The CDR3 is 13 amino acids. The CDR3 DNA reads as TGCAGTGCCGATAACAGGGGTTCCTACGAGCAGTACTTC. Residues: CSADNRGSYEQYF.

By share, this clone counts as large (0.1 to 1%). This chain links TRBV6-1 with TRBJ2-7; 13 bases are a match to TRBD2. J gave up 3 bases and V 6 bases, and 5 bases lay outside the gene matches. This CDR3 contains 15 residues. Germline V gene data show CDR1 as MNHNS and CDR2 as SASEGT. The CDR3, as DNA: TGTGCCAGCAGCCGTCGGACTAGCGGGGGCTACGAGCAGTACTTC. This translates into CASSRRTSGGYEQYF.

This chain joins TRBV6-5 and TRBJ1-3; D uncertain. Looked up from germline, CDR1 is MNHEY and CDR2 is SVGAGI. V was shortened by 3 bases and J by 13 bases, with 22 bases between the two germline ends. This CDR3 is built from 15 residues. CDR3 bases: TGTGCCAGCAGTTATACGGGTCTCTCTGGATCGACAATATATTTT. Translation: CASSYTGLSGSTIYF.

This sequence joins TRBV6-5 and TRBJ2-2; 11 positions match TRBD1. CDR3 length equals 17 residues. V was clipped by 7 bases and J by 7 bases; unmatched bases: 14. Per the germline V gene, CDR1 is MNHEY and CDR2 is SVGAGI. CDR3 in amino acids: CASTYRGQGAQGGELFF. CDR3 bases: TGTGCCAGCACCTACCGAGGACAGGGGGCGCAAGGCGGGGAGCTGTTTTTT.

The rearrangement links TRBV6-1 to TRBJ2-7; D not resolved. Germline values: CDR1 MNHNS, CDR2 SASEGT. Deletions cut 6 bases from V and 3 bases from J, with 9 bases between. CDR3 size: 12 residues. CDR3 in DNA: TGTGCCAGCAGCGACGACCGCTACGAGCAGTACTTC. Its translation is CASSDDRYEQYF.

The gene calls are TRBV2 and TRBJ2-1, with a weak D call TRBD2 (5 bases). The CDR3 runs 13 residues. Trimming shortened V by 6 bases and J by 8 bases, and 14 bases separated the two germline ends. CDR1 and CDR2 from the germline V gene are SNHLY and FYNNEI. CDR3 sequence: CASSYWTGDEQFF. In DNA, the CDR3 is TGTGCCAGCAGCTACTGGACTGGGGATGAGCAGTTCTTC.

This clone was picked up a small number of times. V usage is TRBV7-2 and J usage is TRBJ1-2; 11 nucleotides align to TRBD1. Germline assignment: CDR1 SGHTA and CDR2 FQGNSA. The CDR3 is 15 residues long. V gave up 3 bases and J gave up 7 bases; unmatched junction bases: 7. Here the CDR3 reads CASSLGTGGFSGYTF. CDR3 nucleotide sequence: TGTGCCAGCAGCTTGGGGACAGGGGGTTTTAGTGGCTACACCTTC.

The chain couples TRBV7-3 to TRBJ2-1, with D tentatively TRBD2 (5 bases). V gave up 2 bases and J gave up 7 bases, with 15 bases separating them. The CDR3 contains 15 residues. Looked up from germline, CDR1 is SGHTA and CDR2 is FQGTGA. The CDR3 sequence: CASSLLVGDGNEQFF. CDR3 DNA sequence: TGTGCCAGCAGCTTACTAGTGGGAGATGGAAATGAGCAGTTCTTC.

This chain connects TRBV5-5 to TRBJ2-7, with 12 bases that match TRBD2. The V gene's germline CDR1 is SGHKS and CDR2 YYEKEE (reference sequence). The V gene end was trimmed by 2 bases and the J gene end by 6 bases; junction bases not matched to a gene: 9. The CDR3 loop spans 16 amino acids. The DNA for the CDR3 is TGTGCCAGCAGCTTTGCCGCGACTAGCGGGGGATTCGAGCAGTACTTC. Amino acids: CASSFAATSGGFEQYF.

The chain combines TRBV27 with TRBJ1-2, with 7 bases that match TRBD1. The J segment lost 2 bases and the V segment lost 6 bases, leaving 9 bases of the junction unmatched. In germline, CDR1 is MNHEY, CDR2 SMNVEV (reference sequence). The CDR3 is 15 amino acids. The CDR3 is CASSPLTGENYGYTF. In DNA form, the CDR3 reads TGTGCCAGCAGCCCTCTAACAGGGGAGAACTATGGCTACACCTTC.

This clone is termed large. The genes are TRBV10-1 and TRBJ2-5; weak D call: TRBD2 (5 bases). Trimming took 2 bases from V and 4 from J, leaving 11 bases between them. The CDR3 is 14 amino acids. The germline gives CDR1 WNHNN, CDR2 SYGVQD (reference sequence). CDR3 in DNA: TGCGCCAGCAGTGAGACTAGGGCTGGAGAGACCCAGTACTTC. Translated, it gives CASSETRAGETQYF.

The rearrangement links TRBV20-1 to TRBJ1-6, with 7 bases matching TRBD1. The J segment lost 0 bases and the V segment lost 3 bases, leaving 8 bases of the junction unmatched. This CDR3 contains 17 residues. Germline V gene sequence: CDR1 DFQATT, CDR2 SNEGSKA (reference sequence). CDR3 loop: CSASGTAFNSYNSPLHF. The CDR3 DNA is TGCAGTGCTAGCGGGACAGCATTTAACTCCTATAATTCACCCCTCCACTTT.